One sample yielded the 17 T cell receptor beta chains listed below, sequenced in a study of human T cells and chemical hapten exposure. Time point described: healthy volunteer bleed at 2 weeks. Total RNA was isolated from whole blood that had not been fractionated. One entry per CDR3 protein results from TCRdb running MiXCR on the RACE reads. This table has roughly 100,000 distinct CDR3 sequences, 8.5% to 9% appearing once. Sequencing used whole blood. The receptor set was obtained from a female donor in good health. Some clones in this sample may be carry-over from other donors' samples.

This clonotype has only a few counts. CDR3 amino acids: CASRATRTIYF. DNA for the CDR3: TGTGCCAGCAGGGCTACGAGGACCATATATTTT. This chain connects TRBV12-3 or TRBV12-4 to TRBJ1-3; no reliable D call. V was trimmed by 6 bases and J by 10 bases, leaving 10 bases between them. This CDR3 contains 11 residues.

This clonotype was seen ten or more times. The chain recombines TRBV2 with TRBJ2-7, with TRBD2 matching 8 bases. Germline-derived CDR1 and CDR2 are SNHLY and FYNNEI. Germline trimming cut 4 bases from V and 5 bases from J; bases unmatched to any gene: 7. CDR3 size: 14 residues. The CDR3, as DNA: TGTGCCAGCAGTGGCGGGCGGGAGGTCGACGAGCAGTACTTC. As protein: CASSGGREVDEQYF.

The chain carries TRBV9 and TRBJ2-1; TRBD2 matches 9 bases. V trimming: 0 bases; J trimming: 10 bases; junction bases outside the gene matches: 5. The CDR3 runs 14 residues. Germline V gene data show CDR1 as SGDLS and CDR2 as YYNGEE. CDR3 nucleotides: TGTGCCAGCAGCGTAGAAGCTAGCGGGGACGAGCAGTTCTTC. Protein sequence: CASSVEASGDEQFF.

This clonotype was seen many times. J is TRBJ2-3 and V is TRBV2; D is unresolved. This CDR3 is built from 14 residues. The germline gives CDR1 SNHLY, CDR2 FYNNEI. The V and J ends lost 6 bases and 2 bases respectively, with 12 bases between them. The chain's CDR3 is CASRGRSTTDTQYF. As DNA, the CDR3 is TGTGCCAGCAGGGGTCGGTCTACCACAGATACGCAGTATTTT.

This clonotype was detected only a few times. The chain uses TRBV10-3 and TRBJ2-3; D is undetermined. The V gene's germline CDR1 is ENHRY and CDR2 SYGVKD. The CDR3 contains 12 residues. With 2 bases removed from V and 2 bases from J, the gap between germline ends came to 2 bases. The CDR3 protein is CAISEDTDTQYF. The CDR3 region has the DNA TGTGCCATCAGTGAGGACACAGATACGCAGTATTTT.

This clonotype turned up a few times. This chain links TRBV5-1 with TRBJ2-1; 9 bases match TRBD1. V was clipped by 4 bases and J by 5 bases; unmatched bases: 4. This CDR3 has 14 amino acids. Germline values: CDR1 SGHRS, CDR2 YFSETQ. This chain's CDR3 is CASSPDRGNNEQFF. In DNA form, the CDR3 reads TGCGCCAGCAGCCCGGACAGGGGCAACAATGAGCAGTTCTTC.

CDR3 in amino acids: CASSPGRGGTQYF. The CDR3 nucleotides are TGTGCCAGCAGCCCCGGACGTGGGGGGACCCAGTACTTC. The chain links TRBV3-1 to TRBJ2-5, with D perhaps matching TRBD1 or TRBD2 (5 bases each). V was shortened by 4 bases and J by 7 bases, with 13 bases between the two germline ends. The CDR3 sequence is 13 residues long. Germline V CDR1 and CDR2: LGHDT, YNNKEL (reference sequence).

This clonotype appeared a few times. This chain uses TRBV28 with TRBJ1-1; no clear D gene. V was pared by 6 bases and J by 0 bases, with 14 bases between. The CDR3 runs 15 residues. The V gene's germline CDR1 is MDHEN and CDR2 SYDVKM. CDR3 DNA sequence: TGTGCCAGCAGACAACAGAGTGGCATGAACACTGAAGCTTTCTTT. Amino acid sequence: CASRQQSGMNTEAFF.

This clonotype was observed a few times. The rearrangement joins TRBV19 to TRBJ1-3, with 8 bases fitting TRBD1. J gave up 11 bases and V 10 bases, and 13 bases lay outside the gene matches. Germline CDR1 is LNHDA and CDR2 is SQIVND (reference sequence). The CDR3 contains 13 residues. For the CDR3, the DNA is TGTGCCACCGAGGCGGCAGGGGGCGCCGCCATATATTTT. Translated: CATEAAGGAAIYF.

The chain employs TRBV7-2 and TRBJ2-4, with D perhaps assigned TRBD1 or TRBD2 (5 bases each). The length of the CDR3 is 16 residues. V was shortened by 2 bases and J by 0 bases, with 11 bases between the two germline ends. Germline loops: CDR1 SGHTA, CDR2 FQGNSA. In DNA, the CDR3 is TGTGCCAGCAGCTTAATGGGGACCATAGCCAAAAACATTCAGTACTTC. The encoded protein is CASSLMGTIAKNIQYF.

The J gene is TRBJ2-7, the V gene TRBV12-3 or TRBV12-4; 9 bases line up with TRBD1. With 4 bases clipped from V and 6 bases from J, the junction kept 10 bases outside the gene matches. The CDR3 runs 15 residues. CDR3 bases: TGTGCCAGCAGTTCGGCTGGCTTGGGACAGGGCGAGCAGTACTTC. It yields the protein CASSSAGLGQGEQYF.

The DNA of the CDR3 is TGCAGTGCTAGAGATTTTCAGGGAAAAAATTCACCCCTCCACTTT. Amino acids: CSARDFQGKNSPLHF. V usage is TRBV20-1 and J usage is TRBJ1-6; possible D gene TRBD1, 5 bases. CDR3 size: 15 residues. Looked up from germline, CDR1 is DFQATT and CDR2 is SNEGSKA (reference sequence). V was cut by 0 bases and J by 7 bases, with 13 bases left in between.

The genes are TRBV6-1 and TRBJ1-5; D unclear. This CDR3 has 15 residues. Trimming removed 2 bases at V and 2 bases at J, with 10 bases between. Germline CDR1 is MNHNS and CDR2 is SASEGT. The CDR3 nucleotides are TGTGCCAGCAGTGAAAGGCAGCCCCGCAATCAGCCCCAGCATTTT. Translation gives CASSERQPRNQPQHF.

This clonotype was detected many times. The chain uses TRBV28 and TRBJ2-1, with 12 bases lining up with TRBD1. V was pared by 7 bases and J by 8 bases, with 9 bases of the junction left unmatched. The CDR3 is 15 residues long. Germline values: CDR1 MDHEN, CDR2 SYDVKM. The CDR3 sequence: CASTPSGTGGDEQFF. DNA of the CDR3: TGTGCCAGCACCCCCTCCGGGACAGGGGGCGATGAGCAGTTCTTC.

This rearrangement joins TRBV29-1 to TRBJ1-5, with 9 bases that match TRBD1. CDR3 size: 18 residues. Losses at the gene ends were 1 base for V and 5 bases for J; bases not matched to a gene: 15. Per the germline V gene, CDR1 is SQVTM and CDR2 is ANQGSEA. The CDR3 sequence: CSVEGRGEGDRGDQPQHF. CDR3 sequence (DNA): TGCAGCGTTGAAGGCAGAGGGGAGGGAGACAGGGGGGATCAGCCCCAGCATTTT.

The gene calls are TRBV18 and TRBJ2-4; possibly TRBD2 for D (6 bases). In germline, CDR1 is KGHSH, CDR2 LQKENI. The length of the CDR3 is 15 residues. V lost 4 bases and J lost 0, with 10 bases in between. Here the CDR3 reads CASSHGGLAKNIQYF. For the CDR3, the DNA is TGTGCCAGCTCACACGGGGGATTAGCCAAAAACATTCAGTACTTC.

In this sample, this clonotype turned up a few times. This rearrangement joins TRBV20-1 to TRBJ2-1; the match to TRBD1 covers 8 bases. The germline gives CDR1 DFQATT, CDR2 SNEGSKA (reference sequence). The CDR3 is 13 residues long. The V gene end was trimmed by 6 bases and the J gene end by 5 bases; junction bases not matched to a gene: 6. Written as DNA, the CDR3 is TGCAGTGCAGCGACAGGGGCGGACAATGAGCAGTTCTTC. Protein product: CSAATGADNEQFF.